The T cell receptor beta chain described here comes from a study of T cell repertoires in cytomegalovirus infection. Overall study context: In the study, CMV epitopes included recently identified HLA-C-restricted and well-studied HLA-B-restricted ones. It was the public TCR beta signatures that indicated both CMV infection and matching HLA type. Study-level results: Ex vivo responses were dominated by HLA-C-restricted CMV-specific TCR beta clonotypes. Using cumulative public TCR beta family frequency, the authors identified those who carried CMV together with the relevant HLA.

TCRdb processed the reads anew with MiXCR; each CDR3 protein has one entry. The sample has some 920,000 distinct CDR3 sequences, roughly 30% seen once. This clonotype was picked up a small number of times. What it binds is unknown. This CDR3 has 15 residues. With 0 bases removed from V and 4 bases from J, the gap between germline ends came to 12 bases. Germline V gene data show CDR1 as LNHDA and CDR2 as SQIVND (reference sequence). The rearrangement uses TRBV19 and TRBJ1-1; tentatively, D is TRBD1 (6 bases). The TCR was taken from a human donor in good health (CMV status not recorded). Some clones in this sample may be carry-over from other donors' samples. This sample comprised cultured CD8+ T cells from PBMCs, obtained from culture after CMV antigen stimulation. CDR3 nucleotides: TGTGCCAGTAGTATAGAAGGCAGGGGAGGCACTGAAGCTTTCTTT. Encoded protein: CASSIEGRGGTEAFF.